The 4 T cell receptor beta chains below were found in one sample sequenced in a study of liver allograft versus peripheral blood T cells. Study background: T cell receptor repertoires in transplanted livers were compared with those in recipients' peripheral blood.

One entry per CDR3 protein, called by TCRdb with MiXCR from the reads. The sample includes 5,500 to 7,500 distinct CDR3 sequences, 17% of them seen just once. These receptors were obtained from a human patient who had a liver transplant. Some T cells here may be from the graft donor.

This clonotype rates as medium-sized. Germline is not matched at one junction end, which may reflect a read error. The chain carries TRBV29-1 and TRBJ2-1; D unresolved. The germline CDR1 and CDR2 sequences are SQVTM and ANQGSEA. The CDR3 extends over 10 amino acids. CDR3 amino acids: CSVGAPLNRF. The CDR3 region has the DNA TGCAGCGTTGGGGCACCCCTAAATCGCTTC.

By proportion, this clonotype is large. CDR3 in DNA: TGTGCCAGCAGGGGGACAGATAATTCACCCCTCCACTTT. It translates to CASRGTDNSPLHF. The chain employs TRBV6-5 and TRBJ1-6, with TRBD1 matching over 7 bases. Germline lookup yields CDR1 MNHEY and CDR2 SVGAGI. The trim removed 6 bases at V and 5 bases at J, leaving 1 base unmatched. This CDR3 has 13 residues.

A word on this clonotype: It differs at one base from a far larger clone, so likely a read error. This chain connects TRBV6-1 to TRBJ1-5, with D unclear. CDR1 is MNHNS, CDR2 SASEGT, per germline. The CDR3 covers 13 residues. CDR3 protein: CASSYDGNQSQHF. CDR3 sequence (DNA): TGTGCCAGCAGTTACGACGGGAATCAGTCCCAGCATTTT.

By frequency in the sample, this clonotype is medium-sized. The chain recombines TRBV5-5 with TRBJ2-7, with a weak D call TRBD2 (6 bases). Per the germline V gene, CDR1 is SGHKS and CDR2 is YYEKEE (reference sequence). The length of the CDR3 is 15 residues. V lost 0 bases and J lost 2, with 12 bases in between. The CDR3 DNA sequence: TGTGCCAGCAGCTTGGGGAGGGCCGAAACCTACGAGCAGTACTTC. Amino acids: CASSLGRAETYEQYF.